Here is one TCR beta chain with its context. The antigen remains unidentified. Assay: immunoSEQ multiplex PCR; the TCRdb copy retains only in-frame clones and omits some. Of 15,000 to 20,000 clones listed, just under 75% are singletons. This sample is part of a study of OX40 agonist ivuxolimab in advanced cancers. Study background: Dose-escalation cases comprised hepatocellular carcinoma, melanoma, renal cell or head and neck cancer. Earlier treatment with anti-PD-1, anti-PD-L1 or anti-CTLA-4 was permitted, and about 40% had received some. General observations from the study: Also showing low normalized T-cell clonal expansion were some of the nonresponders. Those patients achieving a partial response at 0.1-3.0 mg/kg showed among the lowest clonal expansion.

The CDR3 length is 12 residues. The ends were cut back, 3 bases at V and 5 bases at J, with 10 bases in the middle. Germline V CDR1 and CDR2: SQVTM, ANQGSEA. The chain links TRBV29-1 to TRBJ1-1; a weak D match, TRBD1 (5 bases). This specimen was CD4+ or CD8+ T cells sorted from blood, taken in a trial of the OX40 agonist ivuxolimab. The clonotype was recovered from an adult with an advanced solid tumor such as melanoma, head and neck, liver or kidney cancer. CDR3 residues: CSVEGVGTEAFF. The CDR3 DNA sequence: TGCAGCGTTGAGGGGGTAGGGACTGAAGCTTTCTTT.